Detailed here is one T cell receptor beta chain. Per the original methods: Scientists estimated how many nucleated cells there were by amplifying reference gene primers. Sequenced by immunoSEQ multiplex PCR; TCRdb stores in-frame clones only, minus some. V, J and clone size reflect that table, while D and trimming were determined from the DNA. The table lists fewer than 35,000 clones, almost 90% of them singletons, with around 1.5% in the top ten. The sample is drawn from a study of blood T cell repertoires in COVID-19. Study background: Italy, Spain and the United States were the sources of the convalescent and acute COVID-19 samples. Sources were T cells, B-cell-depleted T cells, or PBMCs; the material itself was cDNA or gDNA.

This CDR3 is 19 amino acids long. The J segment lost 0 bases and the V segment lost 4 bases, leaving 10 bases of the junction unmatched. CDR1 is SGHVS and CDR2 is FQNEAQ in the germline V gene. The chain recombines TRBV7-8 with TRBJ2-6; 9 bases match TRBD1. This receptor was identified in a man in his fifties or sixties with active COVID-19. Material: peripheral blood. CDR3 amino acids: CASSSGPGQGLSGANVLTF. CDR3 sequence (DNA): TGTGCCAGCAGCTCCGGACCGGGACAGGGTCTCTCTGGGGCCAACGTCCTGACTTTC.